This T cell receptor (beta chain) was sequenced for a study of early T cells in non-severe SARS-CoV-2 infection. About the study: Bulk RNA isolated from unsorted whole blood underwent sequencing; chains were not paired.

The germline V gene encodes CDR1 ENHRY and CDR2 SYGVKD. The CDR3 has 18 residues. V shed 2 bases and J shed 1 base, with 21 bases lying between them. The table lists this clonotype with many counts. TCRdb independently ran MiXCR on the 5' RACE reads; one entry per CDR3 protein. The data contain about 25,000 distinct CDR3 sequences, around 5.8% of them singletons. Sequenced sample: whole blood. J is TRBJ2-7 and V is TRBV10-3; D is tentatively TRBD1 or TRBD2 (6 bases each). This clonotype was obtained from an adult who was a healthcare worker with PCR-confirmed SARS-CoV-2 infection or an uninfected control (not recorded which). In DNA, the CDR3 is TGTGCCATCAGTGAGCCTCTAGCGTGGGGGCCTTCATCCTACGAGCAGTACTTC. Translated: CAISEPLAWGPSSYEQYF.